A single sample is the source of the 10 T cell receptor beta chains below, sequenced in a study of neoadjuvant nivolumab and ipilimumab in lung cancer. The method was immunoSEQ multiplex PCR; TCRdb's version includes in-frame clones alone and lacks a portion of them. Of roughly 45,000 clones listed, 80% to 90% are singletons. The material was blood, obtained before neoadjuvant nivolumab, alone or with ipilimumab. Receptors were obtained from an adult with non-small cell lung cancer. Some clones in this sample may be carry-over from other donors' samples.

The genes are TRBV2 and TRBJ1-5; perhaps TRBD1 as D (5 bases). The CDR3 spans 14 residues. V lost 7 bases, J lost 1 base, and 11 bases lay in between. Germline-derived CDR1 and CDR2 are SNHLY and FYNNEI. The CDR3 spells CASKVGTSNQPQHF. DNA of the CDR3: TGTGCCAGCAAGGTAGGGACGAGCAATCAGCCCCAGCATTTT.

J is TRBJ2-1 and V is TRBV5-6; D is unresolved. Trimming removed 4 bases at V and 4 bases at J, with 9 bases between. The CDR3 covers 13 residues. The germline CDR1 and CDR2 sequences are SGHDT and YYEEEE. This CDR3 reads CASSRMGYNEQFF. DNA for the CDR3: TGTGCCAGCAGCAGGATGGGGTACAATGAGCAGTTCTTC.

The chain uses TRBV12-5 and TRBJ2-3; 12 bases align to TRBD2. CDR1 is LGHNT and CDR2 is FRNRAP in the germline V gene. J was trimmed by 2 bases and V by 1 base; bases with no gene match: 4. The CDR3 is made up of 17 amino acids. This CDR3 is CASGLERLAGDTDTQYF. Here the CDR3 DNA reads TGTGCTAGTGGTTTGGAGAGACTAGCGGGAGACACAGATACGCAGTATTTT. The full variable domain, completed using reference TRBV12-5 and TRBJ2-3, is DARVTQTPRHKVTEMGQEVTMRCQPILGHNTVFWYRQTMMQGLELLAYFRNRAPLDDSGMPKDRFSAEMPDATLATLKIQPSEPRDSAVYFCASGLERLAGDTDTQYFGPGTRLTVL.

The chain recombines TRBV2 with TRBJ2-1; D may match TRBD1 or TRBD2 (5 bases each). V dropped 0 bases and J dropped 4 bases, with 10 bases sitting between them. CDR3 length: 15 residues. The germline V gene encodes CDR1 SNHLY and CDR2 FYNNEI. CDR3 sequence: CASSEAGAGYNEQFF. In nucleotides, the CDR3 is TGTGCCAGCAGTGAAGCCGGGGCAGGGTACAATGAGCAGTTCTTC.

The rearrangement joins TRBV5-1 to TRBJ2-7, with 7 bases identical to TRBD1. This CDR3 is built from 14 residues. Trimming took 4 bases from V and 3 from J; bases not matched to a gene: 7. The germline V gene has CDR1 SGHRS and CDR2 YFSETQ. In DNA, the CDR3 is TGCGCCAGCAGCCCGCAGACAGGGAACTACGAGCAGTACTTC. It translates to CASSPQTGNYEQYF.

V gene TRBV4-1 combines with J gene TRBJ1-3; D is unclear. The CDR3 extends over 13 amino acids. Germline assignment: CDR1 MGHRA and CDR2 YSYEKL. Trimming took 2 bases from V and 4 from J, leaving 6 bases between them. CDR3 sequence (DNA): TGCGCCAGCAGCCAACCTACCGGAAACACCATATATTTT. Protein: CASSQPTGNTIYF.

The chain combines TRBV7-2 with TRBJ2-5, with no clear D. With 3 bases removed from V and 4 bases from J, the gap between germline ends came to 12 bases. Germline values: CDR1 SGHTA, CDR2 FQGNSA. This CDR3 comprises 14 residues. The CDR3, as DNA: TGTGCCAGCAGCTTCTTGGGCAGGACAGAGACCCAGTACTTC. Encoded protein: CASSFLGRTETQYF. The variable domain in full, completed from reference TRBV7-2 and TRBJ2-5, reads GAGVSQSPSNKVTEKGKDVELRCDPISGHTALYWYRQSLGQGLEFLIYFQGNSAPDKSGLPSDRFSAERTGGSVSTLTIQRTQQEDSAVYLCASSFLGRTETQYFGPGTRLLVL.

The V call is TRBV11-2, the J call TRBJ2-5, with D hard to call. Germline V gene sequence: CDR1 SGHAT, CDR2 FQNNGV. This CDR3 is built from 11 residues. V gave up 7 bases and J gave up 7 bases, with 10 bases separating them. In nucleotides, the CDR3 is TGTGCCAGCACCCAAAAGGCGACCCAGTACTTC. Protein product: CASTQKATQYF.

The chain employs TRBV7-9 and TRBJ2-2; 8 positions agree with TRBD2. With 0 bases clipped from V and 0 bases from J, the junction kept 3 bases outside the gene matches. CDR1 SEHNR and CDR2 FQNEAQ come from the germline V gene (reference sequence). The CDR3 consists of 17 residues. DNA of the CDR3: TGTGCCAGCAGCTTAGCTAGCGGGACAACGAACACCGGGGAGCTGTTTTTT. As protein: CASSLASGTTNTGELFF. Full variable domain (remainder filled in from reference TRBV7-9 and TRBJ2-2): DTGVSQNPRHKITKRGQNVTFRCDPISEHNRLYWYRQTLGQGPEFLTYFQNEAQLEKSRLLSDRFSAERPKGSFSTLEIQRTEQGDSAMYLCASSLASGTTNTGELFFGEGSRLTVL.

The chain links TRBV15 to TRBJ2-1, with D possibly being TRBD1 (5 bases). The CDR3 runs 13 residues. V was shortened by 0 bases and J by 9 bases, with 9 bases between the two germline ends. The germline V gene encodes CDR1 LNHNV and CDR2 YYDKDF (reference sequence). The CDR3 region has the DNA TGTGCCACCAGCAGAGATCTCCAGGGTGAGCAGTTCTTC. This codes for CATSRDLQGEQFF.